The entry below gives a single T cell receptor (beta chain) sequence along with its context. The source of the sample is a study of cytotoxic CD8 clonotypes in ibrutinib-treated CLL. Study context: Overall, roughly 25 responses were partial and 2 complete; following median roughly 72 months, about 14 patients stayed remitted and approximately 12 progressed.

Assay: immunoSEQ multiplex PCR; the TCRdb copy retains only in-frame clones and omits some. The sample shows about 140,000 clones, approximately 80% of them seen only once. Looked up from germline, CDR1 is MNHNY and CDR2 is SVGAGI (reference sequence). V shed 6 bases and J 3 bases; nucleotides not matched to a gene: 7. The CDR3 runs 14 residues. The chain is built from TRBV6-6 and TRBJ2-7, with TRBD2 identical over 8 bases. The sample was PBMCs, taken after 24 months of ibrutinib treatment. The sequence was obtained from a human donor with chronic lymphocytic leukemia. CDR3 in DNA: TGTGCCAGCAGGCCCAGCGGGGGTAACTACGAGCAGTACTTC. Protein sequence: CASRPSGGNYEQYF.